The 27 T cell receptor beta chains listed next were all sequenced from one sample in a study of T cells in Graves' hyperthyroidism and ophthalmopathy. Regions amplified from RNA transcripts were the TCR beta CDR3 regions. RT-PCR in the first round (using the HTBI primer set) targeted the TCR CDR3. TCRdb reprocessed the multiplex PCR reads via MiXCR and lists one record per CDR3 protein. The table records 400,000 to 600,000 distinct CDR3 sequences, roughly a sixth of them present only once. The specimen was blood. These receptors were collected from a woman aged 30 to 39 with Graves' ophthalmopathy.

This clonotype was picked up many times. CDR3 in DNA: TGTGCCAGCAGCCGGGACAGGGGTAATGAGCAGTTCTTC. Protein sequence: CASSRDRGNEQFF. J is TRBJ2-1 and V is TRBV7-8; TRBD1 agrees at 10 bases. V shed 5 bases, J shed 7 bases, and the junction held 2 bases outside the gene matches. In germline, CDR1 is SGHVS, CDR2 FQNEAQ. The CDR3 length is 13 residues.

The chain links TRBV5-4 to TRBJ2-3; possibly TRBD2 for D (7 bases). This CDR3 comprises 16 residues. Germline assignment: CDR1 SGHNT and CDR2 YYREEE (reference sequence). V was cut by 2 bases and J by 11 bases, with 24 bases left in between. CDR3 loop: CASSFGGGIAQLEQYF. As DNA, the CDR3 is TGTGCCAGCAGCTTTGGGGGGGGCATTGCGCAGTTGGAGCAGTATTTT.

The chain carries TRBV6-1 and TRBJ2-7; tentative D call: TRBD2 (7 bases). Trimming took 1 base from V and 7 from J, leaving 29 bases between them. CDR1 and CDR2 (germline): MNHNS, SASEGT. The CDR3 covers 19 residues. The CDR3 here is CASSEVTGTIASLLREQYF. Here the CDR3 DNA reads TGTGCCAGCAGTGAAGTTACAGGGACTATCGCCTCGTTGCTTAGGGAGCAGTACTTC.

Concerning this clonotype itself: The junction and the germline gene differ at one end; a read error may be behind it. The V and J genes are TRBV20-1 and TRBJ1-1; D gene uncertain. CDR1 and CDR2 (germline): DFQATT, SNEGSKA (reference sequence). The CDR3 has 12 residues. DNA of the CDR3: TGCAGTGCTAGAGTTGGGGTGCAGGATGTTCTCTTT. It is translated as CSARVGVQDVLF.

This clonotype was picked up many times. The rearrangement uses TRBV28 and TRBJ1-4; 9 nucleotides line up with TRBD1. The CDR3 extends over 15 amino acids. Losses at the gene ends were 6 bases for V and 3 bases for J; bases not matched to a gene: 5. The germline CDR1 and CDR2 sequences are MDHEN and SYDVKM. The CDR3 region is CASSPGQGPNEKLFF. CDR3 nucleotide sequence: TGTGCCAGCAGCCCGGGACAGGGACCTAATGAAAAACTGTTTTTT. The complete variable domain, with remaining parts taken from reference TRBV28 and TRBJ1-4, reads DVKVTQSSRYLVKRTGEKVFLECVQDMDHENMFWYRQDPGLGLRLIYFSYDVKMKEKGDIPEGYSVSREKKERFSLILESASTNQTSMYLCASSPGQGPNEKLFFGSGTQLSVL.

This chain joins TRBV19 and TRBJ2-1, with a weak D call TRBD2 (5 bases). Germline CDR1 LNHDA, CDR2 SQIVND (reference sequence). This CDR3 region has 14 residues. Deletions cut 6 bases from V and 2 bases from J, with 11 bases between. The CDR3 coding sequence is TGTGCCAGTAGGCGATCGGAGGCCTACAATGAGCAGTTCTTC. Its protein is CASRRSEAYNEQFF. The full variable domain, its missing parts supplied by reference TRBV19 and TRBJ2-1, is DGGITQSPKYLFRKEGQNVTLSCEQNLNHDAMYWYRQDPGQGLRLIYYSQIVNDFQKGDIAEGYSVSREKKESFPLTVTSAQKNPTAFYLCASRRSEAYNEQFFGPGTRLTVL.

In this sample, this clonotype turned up many times. The chain joins TRBV20-1 to TRBJ2-1; D possibly corresponds to TRBD2 (5 bases). The length of the CDR3 is 14 residues. Per the germline V gene, CDR1 is DFQATT and CDR2 is SNEGSKA (reference sequence). The V end lost 5 bases, the J end lost 9 bases, and 20 bases lay between the germline ends. The DNA for the CDR3 is TGCAGTGCTGCCGGGGTTTTAGATCGTCGTGAGCAGTTCTTC. It is translated as CSAAGVLDRREQFF.

There are a few counts of this clonotype. CDR3 sequence: CASRRTGPYEQYF. CDR3 in DNA: TGTGCCAGCAGGCGGACAGGGCCTTACGAGCAGTACTTC. This chain uses TRBV7-9 with TRBJ2-7; 8 bases are a match to TRBD1. CDR1 and CDR2 from the germline V gene are SEHNR and FQNEAQ (reference sequence). The J segment lost 4 bases and the V segment lost 6 bases, leaving 5 bases of the junction unmatched. CDR3 length equals 13 residues.

At least ten counts were recorded for this clonotype. In nucleotides, the CDR3 is TGTGCCAGCAGTTTGGCCAGGACAGATACGCAGTATTTT. Protein: CASSLARTDTQYF. The rearrangement uses TRBV12-3 or TRBV12-4 and TRBJ2-3; D not certain. The CDR3 runs to 13 residues. V lost 3 bases to trimming and J lost 3 bases, with 7 bases between them.

This clonotype appeared many times. The chain recombines TRBV20-1 with TRBJ1-1; D unclear. CDR1 DFQATT and CDR2 SNEGSKA come from the germline V gene (reference sequence). The ends were cut back, 2 bases at V and 0 bases at J, with 13 bases in the middle. The CDR3 sequence is 15 residues long. The CDR3 loop is CSARPRTDMNTEAFF. CDR3 DNA: TGCAGTGCTAGACCAAGGACGGATATGAACACTGAAGCTTTCTTT.

The chain combines TRBV27 with TRBJ2-7; TRBD2 matches at 10 bases. This CDR3 contains 16 residues. CDR1 is MNHEY, CDR2 SMNVEV, per germline (reference sequence). With 4 bases clipped from V and 2 bases from J, the junction kept 8 bases outside the gene matches. CDR3 DNA: TGTGCCAGCAGTTATGGTCAACTAGCGGGACCCTACGAGCAGTACTTC. This codes for CASSYGQLAGPYEQYF.

This clonotype occurred a few times. The chain is built from TRBV7-9 and TRBJ2-3, with a tentative D call TRBD2 (6 bases). The germline V and J ends were trimmed by 8 bases and 2 bases, with 17 bases remaining between them. Germline V gene data show CDR1 as SEHNR and CDR2 as FQNEAQ (reference sequence). The length of the CDR3 is 15 residues. CDR3 loop: CASLRDFGYTDTQYF. The CDR3 DNA sequence: TGTGCCAGCCTCAGGGACTTCGGATACACAGATACGCAGTATTTT.

Regarding this clonotype: This could be a read error, since a much larger clone is one nucleotide away. The rearrangement uses TRBV6-1 and TRBJ1-5, with D maybe TRBD1 (5 bases). Trimming removed 8 bases at V and 2 bases at J, with 10 bases between. The CDR3 is 13 residues long. Germline V lookup: CDR1 MNHNS, CDR2 SASEGT. CDR3 sequence reads: CASLAGRNQPQHF. In DNA form, the CDR3 reads TGTGCCAGCCTGGCAGGGCGCAATCAGCCCCAGCATTTT.

The sample holds a few counts of this clonotype. The chain links TRBV10-3 to TRBJ2-2, with 10 nucleotides matching TRBD2. This CDR3 is 16 amino acids long. Germline trimming cut 1 base from V and 3 bases from J; bases unmatched to any gene: 2. Germline-derived CDR1 and CDR2 are ENHRY and SYGVKD. The CDR3 nucleotides read TGTGCCATCAGTGAGTGGACTAGCGGTTACACCGGGGAGCTGTTTTTT. This sequence encodes CAISEWTSGYTGELFF.

This clonotype appeared many times. V and J are TRBV28 and TRBJ2-7; D unresolved. This CDR3 has 14 residues. The germline gives CDR1 MDHEN, CDR2 SYDVKM. V was clipped by 6 bases and J by 2 bases, with 14 bases between them. This CDR3 reads CASRSPNEAYEQYF. The CDR3 DNA is TGTGCCAGCAGGAGTCCAAACGAAGCCTACGAGCAGTACTTC.

The sample holds many counts of this clonotype. V usage is TRBV3-1 and J usage is TRBJ1-2, with 7 nucleotides matching TRBD1. The CDR3 covers 14 residues. The germline CDR1 and CDR2 sequences are LGHDT and YNNKEL (reference sequence). Germline trimming cut 1 base from V and 8 bases from J; bases unmatched to any gene: 7. The CDR3 sequence is CASSQGQGYGGYTF. The CDR3 DNA is TGTGCCAGCAGCCAAGGACAGGGCTATGGGGGCTACACCTTC.

The chain carries TRBV5-1 and TRBJ2-7, with D tentatively TRBD1 (6 bases). CDR3 length: 13 residues. In germline, CDR1 is SGHRS, CDR2 YFSETQ. V lost 5 bases and J 5 bases, leaving 14 bases between the germline ends. CDR3 sequence (DNA): TGCGCCAGCAGTAGAGGGGGACAAAACGAGCAGTACTTC. Its protein is CASSRGGQNEQYF. Filled out from reference TRBV5-1 and TRBJ2-7, the complete variable domain reads KAGVTQTPRYLIKTRGQQVTLSCSPISGHRSVSWYQQTPGQGLQFLFEYFSETQRNKGNFPGRFSGRQFSNSRSEMNVSTLELGDSALYLCASSRGGQNEQYFGPGTRLTVT.

This clonotype was detected a few times. This rearrangement joins TRBV29-1 to TRBJ1-2; tentatively, D is TRBD1 (5 bases). Germline-derived CDR1 and CDR2 are SQVTM and ANQGSEA. This CDR3 spans 12 amino acids. V lost 4 bases and J lost 4, with 10 bases in between. CDR3: CSVGDVIYGYTF. DNA of the CDR3: TGCAGCGTTGGGGACGTAATCTATGGCTACACCTTC.

This clonotype showed up just a few times. The chain carries TRBV6-1 and TRBJ2-5; 11 nucleotides align to TRBD1. The V segment lost 6 bases and the J segment 4 bases; nucleotides outside the gene matches: 4. CDR3 length equals 14 residues. Germline lookup yields CDR1 MNHNS and CDR2 SASEGT. The CDR3, as DNA: TGTGCCAGCAGCCGGACAGGGGGCCGAGAGACCCAGTACTTC. The encoded protein is CASSRTGGRETQYF.

This clonotype has at least ten counts. The genes are TRBV6-2 or TRBV6-3 and TRBJ1-1; D is ambiguous. CDR1 is MNHEY, CDR2 SVGEGT, per germline. V lost 0 bases to trimming and J lost 0 bases, with 8 bases between them. The length of the CDR3 is 15 residues. The CDR3 coding sequence is TGTGCCAGCAGTTACTCGGTTGTAATGAACACTGAAGCTTTCTTT. Residues: CASSYSVVMNTEAFF.

V usage is TRBV18 and J usage is TRBJ2-1; 9 bases match TRBD2. From germline, CDR1 is KGHSH and CDR2 LQKENI. The ends lost 3 bases at V and 8 bases at J; junction bases unmatched: 8. This CDR3 comprises 15 residues. The CDR3 is CASSPPGGRADEQFF. Here the CDR3 DNA reads TGTGCCAGCTCACCCCCTGGCGGGAGGGCCGATGAGCAGTTCTTC. The complete variable domain, with remaining parts taken from reference TRBV18 and TRBJ2-1, reads NAGVMQNPRHLVRRRGQEARLRCSPMKGHSHVYWYRQLPEEGLKFMVYLQKENIIDESGMPKERFSAEFPKEGPSILRIQQVVRGDSAAYFCASSPPGGRADEQFFGPGTRLTVL.

The chain has TRBV6-1 and TRBJ2-5, with D maybe TRBD1 (5 bases). Germline assignment: CDR1 MNHNS and CDR2 SASEGT. This CDR3 region has 15 residues. Trimming took off 9 bases at V and 5 bases at J, with 22 bases between the two ends. The CDR3 reads CASSIDLGQGETQYF. The CDR3 DNA reads TGTGCCAGTAGTATAGATCTCGGCCAGGGCGAGACCCAGTACTTC.

This clonotype was observed a handful of times. This chain uses TRBV19 with TRBJ1-5, with 7 bases aligning to TRBD1. Trimming removed 4 bases from V and 1 base from J; junction bases left unmatched: 10. Per the germline V gene, CDR1 is LNHDA and CDR2 is SQIVND (reference sequence). The CDR3 spans 17 residues. The CDR3 sequence is CASSRVTGAMSNQPQHF. The CDR3 bases are TGTGCCAGTAGTAGGGTCACAGGGGCAATGAGCAATCAGCCCCAGCATTTT.

This clonotype was picked up a small number of times. V gene TRBV20-1 combines with J gene TRBJ2-5; D is uncertain. Per germline, CDR1 DFQATT and CDR2 SNEGSKA (reference sequence). This CDR3 is 15 amino acids long. The V gene lost 2 bases and the J gene lost 2 bases, with 15 bases spanning the gap. The CDR3 region has the DNA TGCAGTGCTAGATCTGACACCAAAGATCAAGAGACCCAGTACTTC. It yields the protein CSARSDTKDQETQYF.

This clonotype was recorded a few times. The chain combines TRBV6-2 or TRBV6-3 with TRBJ1-5; TRBD1 might be the D (5 bases). Germline CDR1 is MNHEY and CDR2 is SVGEGT. The CDR3 loop spans 13 amino acids. The V and J ends lost 7 bases and 2 bases respectively, with 9 bases between them. CDR3 protein: CASKDRGNQPQHF. CDR3 DNA: TGTGCCAGCAAAGACAGAGGCAATCAGCCCCAGCATTTT.

This clonotype was seen many times. The chain links TRBV20-1 to TRBJ2-7; 8 bases agree with TRBD2. Germline-derived CDR1 and CDR2 are DFQATT and SNEGSKA (reference sequence). The CDR3 sequence is 14 residues long. After removal of 5 bases from V and 6 bases from J, the junction contained 12 bases not matched to a gene. CDR3 in amino acids: CSAPEAGVLGEQYF. CDR3 bases: TGCAGTGCTCCTGAAGCGGGAGTACTTGGCGAGCAGTACTTC.

This clonotype was picked up a small number of times. A much more abundant neighbour one base away suggests this may be a read error. The chain recombines TRBV30 with TRBJ2-3, with D uncertain. The length of the CDR3 is 13 residues. Trimming shortened V by 1 base and J by 7 bases, and 12 bases separated the two germline ends. Germline lookup yields CDR1 GTSNPN and CDR2 SVGIG (reference sequence). CDR3 in DNA: TGTGCCTGGAGTGGACTGCCTGGATATACGCAGTATTTT. Translation: CAWSGLPGYTQYF.